This T cell receptor (beta chain) appears in the sequencing data of a study of blood T cell repertoires in COVID-19. Study as a whole: T cells, B-cell-depleted T cells, or PBMCs provided the cDNA or gDNA that served as material.

V shed 6 bases, J shed 1 base, and the junction held 14 bases outside the gene matches. The germline V gene encodes CDR1 KGHSH and CDR2 LQKENI. There are 17 residues in the CDR3. Authors' analysis steps: Amplification of reference gene primers provided the estimated nucleated cell counts. Clones were sequenced by immunoSEQ multiplex PCR, and TCRdb holds only the in-frame ones, with some missing. From that table come the V and J calls and clone size; the DNA was used to work out D and trimming. The repertoire holds roughly 28,000 clones, with 89% as singletons. This clonotype originated in a human donor with acute or convalescent COVID-19. The donor label of this sample is uncertain. The chain is built from TRBV18 and TRBJ2-7; 8 bases line up with TRBD1. Specimen: peripheral blood. Written as DNA, the CDR3 is TGTGCCAGCTCCCCCAATCGACAGGGGACATCGTCCTACGAGCAGTACTTC. Translating gives CASSPNRQGTSSYEQYF.